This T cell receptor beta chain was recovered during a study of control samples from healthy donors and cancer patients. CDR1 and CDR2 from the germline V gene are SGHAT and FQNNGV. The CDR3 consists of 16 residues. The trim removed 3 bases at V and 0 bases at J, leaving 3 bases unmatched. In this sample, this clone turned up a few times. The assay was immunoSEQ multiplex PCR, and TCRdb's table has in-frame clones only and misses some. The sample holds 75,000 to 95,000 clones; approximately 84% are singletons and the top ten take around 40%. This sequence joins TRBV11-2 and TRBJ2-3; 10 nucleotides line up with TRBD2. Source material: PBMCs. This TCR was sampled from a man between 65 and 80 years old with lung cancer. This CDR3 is CASSFSGGRSTDTQYF. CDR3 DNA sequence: TGTGCCAGCAGCTTTAGCGGGGGGCGGAGCACAGATACGCAGTATTTT. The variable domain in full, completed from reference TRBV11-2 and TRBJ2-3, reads EAGVAQSPRYKIIEKRQSVAFWCNPISGHATLYWYQQILGQGPKLLIQFQNNGVVDDSQLPKDRFSAERLKGVDSTLKIQPAKLEDSAVYLCASSFSGGRSTDTQYFGPGTRLTVL.